This T cell receptor beta chain appears in the sequencing data of a study of human T cells and chemical hapten exposure (dated by TCRdb to the early 2020s). General notes on the study: For sensitization, 2% DPC in acetone was applied to a roughly 2 cm by roughly 2 cm area of upper inner arm skin. Patients additionally received weekly therapeutic DPC doses to the scalp throughout the roughly 25-week study period. Patch tests used Finn chambers with 0.01% DPC on the upper back, scored after 6 days by International Contact Dermatitis Research Group standards. The patient cohort, mostly female, included alopecia areata with under or over 50% scalp involvement, alopecia totalis and alopecia universalis. Libraries were pooled for sequencing, and variation in per-sample TCR yields was attributed mainly to small differences in library volumes within the pool. This study followed changes in the peripheral blood TCR repertoire in vivo during primary and secondary sensitization of alopecia patients to the hapten diphenylcyclopropenone (DPC). Blood was sampled from patients pre-sensitization (week 0) and at 2, 6 and about 24 weeks after DPC sensitization. For TCR sequencing, blood came from 25 to 30 alopecia patients at anywhere from one to four time points (pre-sensitization, 2, 6 and 24 weeks).

General study outcomes and caveats: DPC sensitization did not change how many TCRs were above 1 in 1000 frequency, and no evidence was found of alterations in global repertoire structure. A positive correlation was found between the number of PT1 expanded TCRs and patch test score, with significance reached at thresholds 8, 16 and 32 but not 4. Repeated subsampling changed both the strength of the expansion versus patch-test correlation and the threshold at which that correlation became significant. Compared with pre-sensitization or healthy control sets, expanded TCRs formed significantly more large CDR3 similarity clusters, which is consistent with antigen-driven responses. All patients had alopecia, a presumed autoimmune disease, so their immune response might differ from that of healthy individuals.

V lost 5 bases and J lost 7 bases; the stretch between them is 20 bases long. Reading the germline V gene (reference sequence) gives CDR1 DFQATT and CDR2 SNEGSKA. The CDR3, from cysteine to phenylalanine, totals 14 residues. The sequence is cut down to CDR3 DNA, 42 bases in frame from base 1. Sample time point, as interpreted from the label and publication: patch test 1, 2 weeks after DPC sensitization. Read against the paper, the sample's treatment or condition label means: therapeutic diphenylcyclopropenone sensitization with weekly scalp DPC. At each patch-test visit, blood was drawn before the patch test was applied. Patients were considered eligible if aged 18 to 70, diagnosed with alopecia and deemed suitable for DPC therapy, and patients were excluded if pregnant. Total RNA was extracted from unfractionated whole blood that had been collected in Tempus Blood RNA tubes. The library came from RACE. The listed sequencing device is NextSeq 500. During library preparation, unique molecular identifiers were attached to individual cDNA molecules so that TCRs could be counted in a quantitative, reproducible way. Both TCR alpha and TCR beta chains were sequenced from each blood RNA sample. The original methods were these. A median of around 100,000 TCRs per sample was observed, with a range of about 23,224 to 700,000. V, J and CDR3 annotation of the TCR reads was carried out using the Decombinator software suite. For the PS versus PT1 abundance plots, all samples were subsampled to the same number of TCRs (28,000). Expanded TCRs were defined as absent before sensitization and observed at least eight times at the 2-week time point. In-frame beta chains were kept once TCRdb had trimmed the public reads at Q25 with fastp and called clones with MiXCR. Rows are combined by CDR3 protein, so each entry shows the most common genes and DNA. For this entry, the V and J calls and clone size follow TCRdb and not the study's own pipeline. The sample table shows approximately 400,000 distinct CDR3 sequences, and roughly 5% are seen once. The ten biggest clones cover around 2% of the sample.

This clonotype has only a few counts. Its antigen remains undetermined. No qualities accompany the bases; no much larger clone lies one base away. The chain links TRBV20-1 with TRBJ1-2; the D gene is perhaps TRBD1, from 5 matching bases. Sample: whole blood, taken in connection with sensitization to the hapten diphenylcyclopropenone (DPC). This clonotype originated in a woman aged 45-59 years with alopecia areata. Some clones in this sample may be carry-over from other donors' samples. The nucleotide sequence reads as follows: TGCAGTGCTGACGGGACTCCCCCGATGGGTGGCTACACCTTC. The translation is CSADGTPPMGGYTF.